The rows below give T cell receptor beta chains drawn from one sample of a study of blood T cells in healthy people across ages. One entry per CDR3 protein, called by TCRdb with MiXCR from the 5' RACE reads. The sample contains hundreds of thousands of distinct CDR3 sequences, roughly 43% of which appear only once. The specimen sequenced was blood. These receptors were taken from a man aged 80 or over in good health. Each CDR3 is given with its conserved first and last residue. Each record gives: V gene, J gene, D gene, clone size, CDR3 protein, CDR3 DNA. A D gene is named only where the DNA matches it firmly. A row's size may be missing; if present it is once, few, many or a size class.

>TRBV29-1|TRBJ1-1|-|-
CSVLEAGGAFF
TGCAGCGTCTTGGAGGCAGGAGGAGCTTTCTTT
>TRBV27|TRBJ2-7|TRBD2|-
CASSELPSSGNYEQYF
TGTGCCAGCAGCGAGCTTCCATCTAGCGGGAACTACGAGCAGTACTTC
>TRBV7-2|TRBJ2-3|TRBD2|few
CASSERDFPTDTQYF
TGTGCCAGCAGCGAGCGGGATTTCCCCACAGATACGCAGTATTTT
>TRBV6-2/TRBV6-3|TRBJ2-5|-|-
CASSYGRGLITETQYF
TGTGCCAGCAGTTATGGTCGGGGACTTATAACAGAGACCCAGTACTTC
>TRBV5-1|TRBJ1-1|-|-
CASSPETNTEAFF
TGCGCCAGCAGCCCGGAGACCAACACTGAAGCTTTCTTT
>TRBV29-1|TRBJ2-7|-|-
CSVEQGPGNEQYF
TGCAGCGTTGAACAGGGGCCCGGTAACGAGCAGTACTTC
>TRBV7-2|TRBJ2-2|TRBD1|once
CASSRDRVHTGELFF
TGTGCCAGCAGCCGGGACAGGGTGCACACCGGGGAGCTGTTTTTT
>TRBV7-9|TRBJ2-3|TRBD1|-
CASSTRQGGPSTDTQYF
TGTGCCAGCAGCACCCGACAGGGGGGGCCAAGCACAGATACGCAGTATTTT
>TRBV20-1|TRBJ1-4|-|-
CSARDPSTNEKLFF
TGCAGTGCGAGAGACCCCTCAACTAATGAAAAACTGTTTTTT
>TRBV20-1|TRBJ2-3|TRBD2|-
CSAQRGPSTDTQYF
TGCAGTGCCCAGCGGGGGCCTAGCACAGATACGCAGTATTTT
>TRBV6-2/TRBV6-3|TRBJ2-7|TRBD2|-
CASNLAASYEQYF
TGTGCCAGCAATCTAGCGGCCTCCTACGAGCAGTACTTC
>TRBV6-5|TRBJ1-1|-|few
CASSLQGEGTEAFF
TGTGCCAGCAGTTTACAGGGAGAGGGCACTGAAGCTTTCTTT
>TRBV29-1|TRBJ1-2|-|-
CSVTLGSGGYGYTF
TGCAGCGTTACCCTGGGGAGCGGCGGCTATGGCTACACCTTC
>TRBV6-6|TRBJ1-1|TRBD1|many
CASSDGQEGFF
TGTGCCAGCAGTGATGGACAGGAGGGTTTCTTT
>TRBV7-9|TRBJ2-7|-|-
CASSLLGQPHYEQYF
TGTGCCAGCAGCTTATTAGGCCAGCCTCACTACGAGCAGTACTTC
>TRBV9|TRBJ2-5|-|-
CASSAEVGEQYF
TGTGCCAGCAGCGCCGAGGTTGGTGAGCAGTACTTC
>TRBV6-1|TRBJ1-6|-|once
CASSLFYGGSSYNSPLHF
TGTGCCAGCAGCCTCTTTTACGGTGGGAGCTCCTATAATTCACCCCTCCACTTT
>TRBV7-9|TRBJ1-4|-|-
CASSGYGGANEKLFF
TGTGCCAGCAGCGGTTACGGGGGCGCTAATGAAAAACTGTTTTTT
>TRBV6-2/TRBV6-3|TRBJ2-7|-|-
CASSDLGAYEQYF
TGTGCCAGCAGTGACCTGGGGGCCTACGAGCAGTACTTC
>TRBV6-6|TRBJ2-3|-|-
CASSYRGSQPGTDTQYF
TGTGCCAGCAGTTACAGAGGGAGCCAGCCTGGCACAGATACGCAGTATTTT
>TRBV25-1|TRBJ2-5|TRBD1|-
CASRQTGAESRQYF
TGTGCCAGCAGACAGACAGGGGCGGAGAGTCGGCAGTACTTC
>TRBV5-1|TRBJ2-1|TRBD2|few
CASSPVAGGPYNEQFF
TGCGCCAGCTCCCCCGTAGCGGGAGGGCCGTACAATGAGCAGTTCTTC
>TRBV6-6|TRBJ1-5|-|few
CASSLVYSNQPQHF
TGTGCCAGCAGCCTCGTATATAGCAATCAGCCCCAGCATTTT
>TRBV18|TRBJ1-4|-|few
CASSPKSLEKLFF
TGTGCCAGCTCACCAAAGTCACTTGAAAAACTGTTTTTT
>TRBV20-1|TRBJ2-4|-|few
CSATEGGLKNIQYF
TGCAGTGCTACCGAGGGGGGGCTCAAAAACATTCAGTACTTC
>TRBV6-5|TRBJ1-1|-|many
CASTEGGLNTEAFF
TGTGCCAGCACGGAAGGCGGATTGAACACTGAAGCTTTCTTT
>TRBV12-3/TRBV12-4|TRBJ1-1|-|few
CASSWTANTEAFF
TGTGCCAGCAGTTGGACGGCAAACACTGAAGCTTTCTTT
>TRBV28|TRBJ2-7|-|few
CASRDAVDWDEQYF
TGTGCCAGCAGAGACGCCGTCGACTGGGACGAGCAGTACTTC
>TRBV7-2|TRBJ1-2|TRBD1|-
CASSPQGQDRSGYTF
TGTGCCAGCAGCCCCCAAGGACAGGATCGTTCCGGCTACACCTTC
>TRBV29-1|TRBJ1-5|-|-
CSVTTGNNQPQHF
TGCAGCGTTACCACAGGGAACAATCAGCCCCAGCATTTT
>TRBV20-1|TRBJ2-7|-|-
CSARILGPSAYEQYF
TGCAGTGCTAGAATACTAGGCCCTAGCGCCTACGAGCAGTACTTC
>TRBV20-1|TRBJ1-5|-|-
CSARVLGVNQPQHF
TGCAGTGCTAGAGTCCTGGGGGTTAATCAGCCCCAGCATTTT
>TRBV9|TRBJ2-2|-|few
CASSLPTGTPQEGSAGELFF
TGTGCCAGCAGCCTACCTACCGGGACCCCGCAAGAGGGCTCGGCCGGGGAGCTGTTTTTT
>TRBV12-3/TRBV12-4|TRBJ2-7|-|once
CVSSLVYEQYF
TGTGTCAGCAGTTTAGTATACGAGCAGTACTTC
>TRBV12-3/TRBV12-4|TRBJ1-2|-|-
CASSPEGRAGYTF
TGTGCCAGCAGCCCCGAGGGCAGGGCTGGCTACACCTTC
>TRBV10-3|TRBJ2-5|-|few
CAISWNLQETQYF
TGTGCCATCAGCTGGAACTTACAAGAGACCCAGTACTTC
>TRBV20-1|TRBJ2-7|-|few
CSVLARVREQYF
TGCAGTGTTTTAGCCAGGGTCAGGGAGCAGTACTTC
>TRBV7-3|TRBJ2-3|-|-
CASSLNANREDTQYF
TGTGCCAGCAGCTTAAATGCGAATCGGGAAGATACGCAGTATTTT
>TRBV4-2|TRBJ2-7|-|-
CASSQDGGYEQYF
TGTGCCAGCAGCCAAGATGGAGGATACGAGCAGTACTTC
>TRBV7-2|TRBJ2-1|-|-
CASSLEARNNEQFF
TGTGCCAGCAGCTTAGAGGCCAGGAACAATGAGCAGTTCTTC
>TRBV27|TRBJ2-7|-|-
CASSPRGPGYEQYF
TGTGCCAGCAGTCCGCGGGGCCCAGGATACGAGCAGTACTTC
>TRBV10-3|TRBJ2-2|TRBD2|-
CAISSPDSREDTGELFF
TGTGCCATCAGTAGCCCAGACTCCCGGGAGGACACCGGGGAGCTGTTTTTT
>TRBV5-4|TRBJ2-2|-|-
CASSSLTGELFF
TGTGCCAGCAGCAGCCTCACCGGGGAGCTGTTTTTT
>TRBV6-6|TRBJ2-7|-|-
CASSYPFSGGSCEQYF
TGTGCCAGCAGTTACCCTTTTTCCGGGGGCTCCTGCGAGCAGTACTTC